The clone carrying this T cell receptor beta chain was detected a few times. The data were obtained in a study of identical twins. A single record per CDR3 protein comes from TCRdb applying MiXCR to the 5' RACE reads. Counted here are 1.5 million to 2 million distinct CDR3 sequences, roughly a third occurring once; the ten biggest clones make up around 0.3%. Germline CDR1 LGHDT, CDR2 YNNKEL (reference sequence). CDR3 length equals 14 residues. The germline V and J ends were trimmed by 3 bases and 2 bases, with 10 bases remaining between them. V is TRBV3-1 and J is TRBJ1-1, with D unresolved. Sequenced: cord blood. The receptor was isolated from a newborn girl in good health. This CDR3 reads CASSHRRGNTEAFF. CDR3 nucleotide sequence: TGTGCCAGCAGCCATCGGCGGGGAAACACTGAAGCTTTCTTT.